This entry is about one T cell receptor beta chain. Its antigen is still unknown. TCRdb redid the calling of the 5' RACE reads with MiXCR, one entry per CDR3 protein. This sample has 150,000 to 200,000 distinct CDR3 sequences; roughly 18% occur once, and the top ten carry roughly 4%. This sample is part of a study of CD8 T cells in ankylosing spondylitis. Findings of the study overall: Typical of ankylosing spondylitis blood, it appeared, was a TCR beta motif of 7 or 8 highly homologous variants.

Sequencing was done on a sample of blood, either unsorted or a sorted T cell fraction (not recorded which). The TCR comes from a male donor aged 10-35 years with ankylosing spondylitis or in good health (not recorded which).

CDR3 DNA sequence: TGCGCCAGCAGTCAATCGACCTTTTCTTGCACAGATACGCAGTATTTT. Protein: CASSQSTFSCTDTQYF. This chain connects TRBV23-1 to TRBJ2-3, with D unclear. TRBV23-1 is an ORF; its function is uncertain. The CDR3 loop spans 16 amino acids. Trimming shortened V by 0 bases and J by 1 base, and 11 bases separated the two germline ends.